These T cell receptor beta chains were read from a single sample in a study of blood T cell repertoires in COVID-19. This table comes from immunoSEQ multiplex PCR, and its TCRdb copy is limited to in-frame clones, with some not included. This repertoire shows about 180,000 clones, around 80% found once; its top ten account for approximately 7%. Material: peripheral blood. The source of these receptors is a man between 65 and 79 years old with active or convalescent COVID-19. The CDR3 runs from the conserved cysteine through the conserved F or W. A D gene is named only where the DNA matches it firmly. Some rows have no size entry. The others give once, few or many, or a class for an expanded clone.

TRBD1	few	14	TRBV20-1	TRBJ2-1	CSASWGRGKNEQFF	TGCAGTGCTAGTTGGGGCAGGGGGAAGAATGAGCAGTTCTTC
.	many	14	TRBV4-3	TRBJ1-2	CASSQERVQGGYTF	TGCGCCAGCAGCCAGGAACGGGTGCAGGGGGGCTACACCTTC
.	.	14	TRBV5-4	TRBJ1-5	CASSRDGSNQPQHF	TGTGCCAGCAGCCGAGACGGGAGCAATCAGCCCCAGCATTTT
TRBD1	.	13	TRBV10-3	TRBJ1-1	CAIRGQDNTEAFF	TGTGCCATCAGGGGACAGGACAACACTGAAGCTTTCTTT
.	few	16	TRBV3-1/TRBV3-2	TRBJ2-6	CASSHSGASGANVLTF	TGTGCCAGCAGCCACTCAGGGGCTAGTGGGGCCAACGTCCTGACTTTC
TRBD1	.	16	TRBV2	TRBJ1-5	CASSERQGHSNQPQHF	TGTGCCAGCAGTGAAAGACAGGGCCATAGCAATCAGCCCCAGCATTTT
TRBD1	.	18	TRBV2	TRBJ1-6	CASSSTGTASSYNSPLHF	TGTGCCAGTAGTAGTACCGGGACAGCGAGCTCCTATAATTCACCCCTCCACTTT
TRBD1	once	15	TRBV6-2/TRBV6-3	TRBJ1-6	CASSYAGDRNSPLHF	TGTGCCAGCAGTTACGCTGGGGACAGAAATTCACCCCTCCACTTT
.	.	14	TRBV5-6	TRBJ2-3	CASSLNSPPDTQYF	TGTGCCAGCAGCTTGAACAGTCCCCCAGATACGCAGTATTTT
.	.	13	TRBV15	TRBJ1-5	CATSSGNSQPQHF	TGTGCCACCAGCAGCGGCAACAGTCAGCCCCAGCATTTT
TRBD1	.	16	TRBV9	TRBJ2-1	CASSVGGQGVYNEQFF	TGTGCCAGCAGCGTAGGAGGCCAGGGGGTTTACAATGAGCAGTTCTTC
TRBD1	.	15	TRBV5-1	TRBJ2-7	CASSHGTASPNEQYF	TGCGCCAGCAGCCATGGGACAGCGTCGCCAAACGAGCAGTACTTC
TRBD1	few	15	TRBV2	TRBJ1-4	CASDSDRRTNEKLFF	TGTGCCAGCGACTCGGACAGGCGAACTAATGAAAAACTGTTTTTT
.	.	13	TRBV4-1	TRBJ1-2	CASSQDRGPRHTF	TGCGCCAGCAGCCAAGATAGGGGCCCTCGTCACACCTTC
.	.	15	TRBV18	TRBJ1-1	CASSPKMTANTEAFF	TGTGCCAGCTCACCTAAAATGACAGCGAACACTGAAGCTTTCTTT
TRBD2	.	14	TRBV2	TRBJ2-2	CASRGTSNAGELFF	TGTGCCAGCAGGGGGACTAGCAATGCCGGGGAGCTGTTTTTT
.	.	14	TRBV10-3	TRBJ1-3	CAIRTDGSGNTIYF	TGTGCCATCAGGACAGATGGATCTGGAAACACCATATATTTT
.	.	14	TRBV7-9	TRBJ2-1	CASKRQAAYNEQFF	TGTGCCAGCAAGAGACAGGCCGCCTACAATGAGCAGTTCTTC